Sequencing of this TCR beta chain was carried out in a study of blood T cell repertoires in COVID-19. Under the authors' procedure: Amplification from reference gene primers served as the basis for estimated nucleated cell counts. TCRdb's copy holds only in-frame clones and misses some; the assay was immunoSEQ multiplex PCR. V, J and clone size are those of that table, while D and trimming were read from the DNA. The table lists about 250,000 clones, about 88% of them singletons, with 2.1% in the top ten. This CDR3 contains 16 residues. Trimming removed 5 bases from V and 2 bases from J; junction bases left unmatched: 8. Germline-derived CDR1 and CDR2 are SEHNR and FQNEAQ (reference sequence).

The chain combines TRBV7-9 with TRBJ1-1, with TRBD1 matching 10 bases. This clonotype was sampled from a woman between 40 and 50 years old who had recovered from COVID-19. The sample consisted of peripheral blood. The CDR3 DNA follows: TGTGCCAGCAGCCAAGGACAGGGGGTCCTAAACACTGAAGCTTTCTTT. Its protein product is CASSQGQGVLNTEAFF.